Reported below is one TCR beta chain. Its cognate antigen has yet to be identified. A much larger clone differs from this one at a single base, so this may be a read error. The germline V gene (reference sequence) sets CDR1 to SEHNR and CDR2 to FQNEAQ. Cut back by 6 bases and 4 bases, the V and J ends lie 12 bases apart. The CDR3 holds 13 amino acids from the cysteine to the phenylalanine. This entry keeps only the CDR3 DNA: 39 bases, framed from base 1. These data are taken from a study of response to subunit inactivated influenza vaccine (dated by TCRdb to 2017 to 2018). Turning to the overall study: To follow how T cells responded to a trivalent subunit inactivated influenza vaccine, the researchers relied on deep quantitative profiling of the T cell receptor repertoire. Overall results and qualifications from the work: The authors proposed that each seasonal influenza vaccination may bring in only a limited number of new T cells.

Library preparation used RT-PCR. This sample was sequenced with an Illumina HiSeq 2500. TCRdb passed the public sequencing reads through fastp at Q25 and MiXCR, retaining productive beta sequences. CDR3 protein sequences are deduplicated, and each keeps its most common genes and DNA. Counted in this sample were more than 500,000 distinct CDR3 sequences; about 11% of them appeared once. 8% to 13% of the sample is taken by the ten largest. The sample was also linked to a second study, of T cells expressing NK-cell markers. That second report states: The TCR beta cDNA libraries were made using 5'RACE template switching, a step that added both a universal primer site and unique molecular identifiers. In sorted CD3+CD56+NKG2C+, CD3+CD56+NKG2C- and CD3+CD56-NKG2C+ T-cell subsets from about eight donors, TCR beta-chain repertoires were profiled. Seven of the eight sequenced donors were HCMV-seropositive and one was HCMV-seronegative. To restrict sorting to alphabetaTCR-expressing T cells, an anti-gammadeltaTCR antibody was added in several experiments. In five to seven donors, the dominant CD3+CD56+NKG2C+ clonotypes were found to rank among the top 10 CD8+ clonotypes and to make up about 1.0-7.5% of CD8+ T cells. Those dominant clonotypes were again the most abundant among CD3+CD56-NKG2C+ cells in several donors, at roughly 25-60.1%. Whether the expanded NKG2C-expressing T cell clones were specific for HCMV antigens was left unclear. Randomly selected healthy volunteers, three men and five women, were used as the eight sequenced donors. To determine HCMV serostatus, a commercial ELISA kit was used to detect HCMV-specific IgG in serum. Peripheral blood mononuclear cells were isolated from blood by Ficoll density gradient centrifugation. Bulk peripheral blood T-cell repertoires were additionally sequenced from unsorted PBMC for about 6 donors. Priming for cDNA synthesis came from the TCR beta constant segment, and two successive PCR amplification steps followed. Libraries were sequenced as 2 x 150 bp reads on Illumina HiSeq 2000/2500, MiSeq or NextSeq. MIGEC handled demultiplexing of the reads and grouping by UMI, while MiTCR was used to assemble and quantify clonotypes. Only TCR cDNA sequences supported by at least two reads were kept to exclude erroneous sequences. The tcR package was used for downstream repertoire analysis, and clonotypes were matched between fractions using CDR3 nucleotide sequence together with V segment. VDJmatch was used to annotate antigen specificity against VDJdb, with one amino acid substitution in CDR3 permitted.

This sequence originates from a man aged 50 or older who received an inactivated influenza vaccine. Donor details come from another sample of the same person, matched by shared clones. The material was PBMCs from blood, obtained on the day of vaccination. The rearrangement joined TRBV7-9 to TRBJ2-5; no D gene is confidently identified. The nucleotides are TGTGCCAGCAGTAGGTGGCTGCGAGAGACCCAGTACTTC. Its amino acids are CASSRWLRETQYF.